These 6 T cell receptor beta chains originate from one sample sequenced in a study of T cell responses to AZD1222 COVID-19 vaccine. This table comes from immunoSEQ multiplex PCR, and its TCRdb copy is limited to in-frame clones, with some not included. Of approximately 120,000 clones in the sample, 88% were seen once. Sequencing was performed on peripheral blood, taken on day 0 of AZD1222 vaccination. These receptor sequences come from an adult in good health.

This sequence joins TRBV10-3 and TRBJ1-1, with D tentatively TRBD1 (5 bases). Germline V gives CDR1 ENHRY, CDR2 SYGVKD. Deletions cut 6 bases from V and 3 bases from J, with 11 bases between. The CDR3 spans 13 residues. Written as DNA, the CDR3 is TGTGCCATCAGGGGGGGGGACCACACTGAAGCTTTCTTT. Translated, it gives CAIRGGDHTEAFF.

The J gene is TRBJ1-1, the V gene TRBV5-1; TRBD1 might be the D (5 bases). Germline V gene lookup returns CDR1 SGHRS and CDR2 YFSETQ. The V end lost 2 bases, the J end lost 5 bases, and 10 bases lay between the germline ends. This CDR3 is 13 amino acids long. The CDR3 spells CASSFKDKTEAFF. The DNA for the CDR3 is TGCGCCAGCAGCTTTAAGGACAAGACTGAAGCTTTCTTT.

This sequence joins TRBV29-1 and TRBJ1-2; the D gene is possibly TRBD1 (6 bases). Trimming shortened V by 6 bases and J by 5 bases, and 19 bases separated the two germline ends. The CDR3 has 14 residues. Per germline, CDR1 SQVTM and CDR2 ANQGSEA. CDR3 amino acids: CSVVDRSSGYGYTF. CDR3 nucleotides: TGCAGCGTCGTCGACAGGTCCTCGGGATATGGCTACACCTTC.

The V gene is TRBV6-5, the J gene TRBJ2-1; TRBD2 agrees at 7 bases. Germline values: CDR1 MNHEY, CDR2 SVGAGI. The CDR3 is 16 residues long. The V gene end was trimmed by 1 base and the J gene end by 4 bases; junction bases not matched to a gene: 7. The CDR3 spells CASSYFRLAAYNEQFF. The CDR3 DNA sequence: TGTGCCAGCAGTTACTTCAGGCTAGCGGCTTACAATGAGCAGTTCTTC.

The DNA for the CDR3 is TGTGCCAGCAGATCGAGGGGGACCCTCCATGGCTACACCTTC. Protein product: CASRSRGTLHGYTF. The V gene is TRBV28, the J gene TRBJ1-2, with D possibly TRBD1 on 6 matching bases. This CDR3 is built from 14 residues. The V and J ends lost 6 bases and 6 bases respectively, with 17 bases between them. The V gene's germline CDR1 is MDHEN and CDR2 SYDVKM.

The chain employs TRBV6-1 and TRBJ2-7; D tentatively reads TRBD1 or TRBD2 (7 bases each). From germline, CDR1 is MNHNS and CDR2 SASEGT. The CDR3 is made up of 16 amino acids. V lost 1 base, J lost 2 bases, and 15 bases lay in between. In DNA form, the CDR3 reads TGTGCCAGCAGTGAAGTGCGGCAGGGGGGGACCTACGAGCAGTACGTC. Translated: CASSEVRQGGTYEQYV.